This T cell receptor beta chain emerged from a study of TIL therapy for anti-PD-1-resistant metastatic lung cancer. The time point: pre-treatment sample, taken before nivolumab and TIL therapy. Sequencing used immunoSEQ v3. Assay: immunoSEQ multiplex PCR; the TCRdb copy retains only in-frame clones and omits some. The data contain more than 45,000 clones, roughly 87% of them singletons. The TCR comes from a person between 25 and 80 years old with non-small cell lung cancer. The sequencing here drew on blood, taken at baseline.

In DNA form, the CDR3 reads TGTGCCAGCAGCTTCCTGGGGGTAACAGATACGCAGTATTTT. Translation gives CASSFLGVTDTQYF. The chain joins TRBV7-3 to TRBJ2-3; possibly TRBD1 or TRBD2 for D (5 bases each). Trimming pared 3 bases from V and 3 bases from J, leaving 10 bases between. Germline V CDR1 and CDR2: SGHTA, FQGTGA. The CDR3 contains 14 residues.